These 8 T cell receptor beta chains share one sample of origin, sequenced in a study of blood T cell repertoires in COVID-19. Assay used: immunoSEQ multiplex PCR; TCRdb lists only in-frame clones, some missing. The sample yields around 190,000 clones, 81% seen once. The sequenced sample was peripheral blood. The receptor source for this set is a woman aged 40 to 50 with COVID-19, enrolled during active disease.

CDR3 loop: CASSLGATLGDTQYF. The CDR3, as DNA: TGTGCCAGCAGTTTAGGGGCGACCCTTGGAGATACGCAGTATTTT. The chain combines TRBV28 with TRBJ2-3, with D maybe TRBD1 (5 bases). Germline CDR1 MDHEN, CDR2 SYDVKM. Deletions cut 2 bases from V and 5 bases from J, with 14 bases between. This CDR3 is 15 amino acids long. Full variable domain (rest looked up from reference TRBV28 and TRBJ2-3): DVKVTQSSRYLVKRTGEKVFLECVQDMDHENMFWYRQDPGLGLRLIYFSYDVKMKEKGDIPEGYSVSREKKERFSLILESASTNQTSMYLCASSLGATLGDTQYFGPGTRLTVL.

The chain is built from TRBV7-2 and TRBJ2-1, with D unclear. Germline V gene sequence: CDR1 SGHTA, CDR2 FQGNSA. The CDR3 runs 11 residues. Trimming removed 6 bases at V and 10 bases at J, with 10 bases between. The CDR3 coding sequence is TGTGCCAGCAGTTCAGACACCGAGCAGTTCTTC. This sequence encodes CASSSDTEQFF.

The CDR3 DNA reads TGTGCCAGCTCACCCCCGGACAAAAACGAGCAGTACTTC. Its protein product is CASSPPDKNEQYF. The rearrangement joins TRBV18 to TRBJ2-7, with D maybe TRBD1 (5 bases). The V gene's germline CDR1 is KGHSH and CDR2 LQKENI. The CDR3 is 13 residues long. V lost 3 bases and J 5 bases, leaving 11 bases between the germline ends.

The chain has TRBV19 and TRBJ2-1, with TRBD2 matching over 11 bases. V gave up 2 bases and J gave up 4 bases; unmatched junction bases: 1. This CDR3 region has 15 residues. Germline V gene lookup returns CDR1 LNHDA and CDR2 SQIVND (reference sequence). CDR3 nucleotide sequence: TGTGCCAGTAGTATATCTAGCGGGAGGTACAATGAGCAGTTCTTC. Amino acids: CASSISSGRYNEQFF.

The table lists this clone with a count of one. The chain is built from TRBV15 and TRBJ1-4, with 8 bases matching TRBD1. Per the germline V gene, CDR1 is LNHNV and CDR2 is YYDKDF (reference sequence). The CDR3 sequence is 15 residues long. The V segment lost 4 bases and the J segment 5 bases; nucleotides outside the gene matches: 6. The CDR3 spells CATSMPRGLNEKLFF. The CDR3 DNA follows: TGTGCCACCAGCATGCCCAGGGGGCTGAATGAAAAACTGTTTTTT.

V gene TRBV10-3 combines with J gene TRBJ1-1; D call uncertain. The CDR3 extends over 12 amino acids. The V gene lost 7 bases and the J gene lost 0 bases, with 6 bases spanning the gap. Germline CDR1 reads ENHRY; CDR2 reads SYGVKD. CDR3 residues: CAIKNLNTEAFF. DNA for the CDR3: TGTGCCATCAAGAACTTGAACACTGAAGCTTTCTTT.

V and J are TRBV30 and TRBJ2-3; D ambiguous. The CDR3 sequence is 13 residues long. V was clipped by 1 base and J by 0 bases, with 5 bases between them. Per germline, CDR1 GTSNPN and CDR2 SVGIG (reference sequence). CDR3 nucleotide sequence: TGTGCCTGGAGTGGTGGCAGCACAGATACGCAGTATTTT. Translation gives CAWSGGSTDTQYF.

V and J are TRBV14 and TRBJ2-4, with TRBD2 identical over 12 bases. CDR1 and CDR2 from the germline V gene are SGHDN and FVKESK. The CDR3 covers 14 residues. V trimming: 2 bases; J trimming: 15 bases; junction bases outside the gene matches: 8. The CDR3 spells CASSQWTSGAKVYF. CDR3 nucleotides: TGTGCCAGCAGCCAATGGACTAGCGGGGCTAAGGTGTACTTC. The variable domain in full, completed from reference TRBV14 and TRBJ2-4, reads EAGVTQFPSHSVIEKGQTVTLRCDPISGHDNLYWYRRVMGKEIKFLLHFVKESKQDESGMPNNRFLAERTGGTYSTLKVQPAELEDSGVYFCASSQWTSGAKVYFGAGTRLSVL.